Detailed here is one T cell receptor beta chain. Its matching antigen is unknown. The PCR ran on 60 Vbeta and 13 Jbeta primers. Repertoires were generated with immunoSEQ multiplex PCR, while TCRdb's copy carries only in-frame clones and drops some. The table records 120,000 or so clones, over 75% of them present only once. This specimen comes from a study of cytomegalovirus exposure and HLA in healthy donors. Overall study: In an early release, HLA-typed donors contributed some 88 million unique TCR sequences. Broader study findings: The HLA-A and HLA-B alleles of most subjects were reportedly predicted accurately from TCR beta sequences. Presence/absence analysis assumed near-uniform sequencing depth across donors. With further analysis later on, most CMV-associated TCR beta chains appeared HLA-restricted.

Germline V gene sequence: CDR1 SGHDN, CDR2 FVKESK. The CDR3 runs to 13 residues. Trimming removed 0 bases from V and 7 bases from J, with 7 bases in between. This clonotype originated in a man aged 35-49 years in good health and CMV-seronegative. What was sequenced was PBMCs. J is TRBJ2-1 and V is TRBV14; D uncertain. The CDR3 spells CASSQEFENEQFF. The CDR3 DNA reads as TGTGCCAGCAGCCAAGAGTTCGAGAATGAGCAGTTCTTC.